One T cell receptor beta chain is described in this entry. Its cognate antigen is unknown. This entry belongs to a study of T cell responses to AZD1222 COVID-19 vaccine. Study observations and caveats: Nearly half of spike-specific TCRs reportedly target variant regions that are unmutated in the B.1.351 and B.1.1.7 variants.

Using immunoSEQ multiplex PCR, the repertoire was profiled, and TCRdb retains in-frame clones only, with some absent. The sample records some 130,000 clones, 92% being singletons. Here the sequenced sample was peripheral blood, taken on day 0 of AZD1222 vaccination. The TCR originated in an adult in good health.

CDR3 in DNA: TGTGCCAGCAGCTTAGCATCTCGGACAGGGCAGTATGGCTACACCTTC. It is translated as CASSLASRTGQYGYTF. The genes are TRBV11-2 and TRBJ1-2; 8 bases fit TRBD1. Losses at the gene ends were 1 base for V and 5 bases for J; bases not matched to a gene: 9. Germline V gene data show CDR1 as SGHAT and CDR2 as FQNNGV. CDR3 size: 16 residues.